These T cell receptor beta chains were read from a single sample in a study of cytomegalovirus exposure and HLA in healthy donors. Repertoires were generated with immunoSEQ multiplex PCR, while TCRdb's copy carries only in-frame clones and drops some. The repertoire includes fewer than 300,000 clones, roughly 90% of them detected once, and over 0.7% sits in the top ten. Sequenced material: PBMCs. Receptors originate from a woman younger than 35 in good health and CMV-seronegative. CDR3s include the opening cysteine and the closing phenylalanine or tryptophan. Fields, in order: clone size, J gene, D gene, V gene, CDR3 protein, CDR3 DNA. D genes are given only for firm matches. Clone size, where shown, is once, few, many, or a class for clones that have expanded.

.,TRBJ2-1,.,TRBV2,CASSEALRGGKVRFF,TGTGCCAGCAGTGAAGCGCTTCGAGGCGGGAAAGTTCGGTTCTTC
.,TRBJ2-7,.,TRBV19,CASSTLQVPYEQYF,TGTGCCAGTAGTACCCTACAGGTACCCTACGAGCAGTACTTC
.,TRBJ1-5,.,TRBV7-2,CASSRTVYSNQPQHF,TGTGCCAGCAGCCGCACAGTTTATAGCAATCAGCCCCAGCATTTT
.,TRBJ2-7,.,TRBV15,CATSSIGRTYEQYF,TGTGCCACCAGCAGCATTGGGAGGACCTACGAGCAGTACTTC
.,TRBJ1-1,.,TRBV29-1,CSVGGGARNTEAFF,TGCAGCGTTGGTGGAGGGGCGAGGAACACTGAAGCTTTCTTT
.,TRBJ1-2,.,TRBV10-1,CASSLTGIYGYTF,TGCGCCAGCAGTCTTACAGGGATCTATGGCTACACCTTC
.,TRBJ1-5,.,TRBV9,CASARTGFGQPQHF,TGTGCCAGCGCACGAACAGGGTTCGGGCAGCCCCAGCATTTT
few,TRBJ2-7,.,TRBV25-1,CASSVSYEQYF,TGTGCCAGCAGTGTTTCATACGAGCAGTACTTC
.,TRBJ2-1,TRBD2,TRBV27,CASSPHSGTAYNEQFF,TGTGCCAGCAGTCCCCATAGCGGGACCGCCTACAATGAGCAGTTCTTC
.,TRBJ1-6,.,TRBV19,CASSEGHGIDSPLHF,TGTGCCAGTTCAGAGGGACACGGTATTGATTCACCCCTCCACTTT
.,TRBJ2-1,TRBD2,TRBV10-3,CAISETSGGRGNEQFF,TGTGCCATCAGTGAAACTAGCGGGGGCCGGGGGAATGAGCAGTTCTTC
.,TRBJ1-1,.,TRBV6-5,CASSGLASGTEAFF,TGTGCCAGCAGCGGTCTCGCGTCGGGGACTGAAGCTTTCTTT
.,TRBJ2-1,TRBD2,TRBV2,CASSGLAGEYNEQFF,TGTGCCAGCAGCGGTCTAGCGGGAGAATACAATGAGCAGTTCTTC
.,TRBJ2-2,TRBD2,TRBV12-5,CASARLAGHTGELFF,TGTGCTAGTGCTCGGCTAGCGGGACACACCGGGGAGCTGTTTTTT
once,TRBJ2-5,TRBD2,TRBV5-1,CASSLSASGRAGLETQYF,TGCGCCAGCAGCTTGTCGGCTAGCGGGAGGGCCGGACTGGAGACCCAGTACTTC
.,TRBJ2-1,TRBD2,TRBV28,CASSWGLAGDNEQFF,TGTGCCAGCAGTTGGGGACTAGCGGGGGACAATGAGCAGTTCTTC
.,TRBJ2-3,.,TRBV5-4,CASSFGSGTDTQYF,TGTGCCAGCAGCTTTGGGAGTGGCACAGATACGCAGTATTTT
few,TRBJ1-2,TRBD1,TRBV29-1,CSVDGTGGDYGYTF,TGCAGCGTTGACGGTACAGGGGGCGACTATGGCTACACCTTC
once,TRBJ1-1,.,TRBV6-5,CASSYEGSMNTEAFF,TGTGCCAGCAGTTACGAGGGCAGTATGAACACTGAAGCTTTCTTT
.,TRBJ1-2,.,TRBV7-8,CASSLAEGGDINYGYTF,TGTGCCAGCAGCTTAGCGGAGGGAGGGGACATTAACTATGGCTACACCTTC
.,TRBJ1-2,.,TRBV7-6,CASSPNGETTIVNNYGYTF,TGTGCCAGCAGCCCTAACGGGGAGACAACCATTGTCAATAACTATGGCTACACCTTC
.,TRBJ1-1,.,TRBV25-1,CASSESRGAPRVGEAFF,TGTGCCAGCAGTGAATCCCGCGGGGCCCCCCGGGTCGGTGAAGCTTTCTTT
.,TRBJ2-1,.,TRBV28,CASSRGYSYNEQFF,TGTGCCAGCAGTCGGGGGTACTCCTACAATGAGCAGTTCTTC
few,TRBJ1-5,.,TRBV19,CASSWGVGQPQHF,TGTGCCAGTAGTTGGGGGGTGGGTCAGCCCCAGCATTTT
few,TRBJ2-7,.,TRBV6-5,CASSQGSYEQYF,TGTGCCAGCAGCCAGGGATCCTACGAGCAGTACTTC
.,TRBJ1-2,TRBD1,TRBV18,CASSSTGPSGYTF,TGTGCCAGCTCATCGACAGGGCCCTCGGGCTACACCTTC
.,TRBJ1-2,.,TRBV25-1,CASSDPGRGVYGYTF,TGTGCCAGCAGTGATCCCGGCAGGGGCGTCTATGGCTACACCTTC
.,TRBJ2-7,.,TRBV10-3,CAINRDTRSYEQYF,TGTGCCATCAACCGGGACACCAGGTCCTACGAGCAGTACTTC
many,TRBJ1-5,.,TRBV5-6,CASSLTGLAQPQHF,TGTGCCAGCAGCTTAACAGGGTTGGCTCAGCCCCAGCATTTT
.,TRBJ2-1,TRBD1,TRBV12-5,CASGTSPPSGQGSNEQFF,TGTGCTAGTGGTACGTCGCCGCCTTCGGGACAGGGGTCCAATGAGCAGTTCTTC
.,TRBJ2-1,TRBD2,TRBV5-1,CASSLSGSSYNEQFF,TGCGCCAGCAGCCTTAGCGGGAGCTCCTACAATGAGCAGTTCTTC
few,TRBJ1-1,.,TRBV28,CASIETNTEAFF,TGTGCCAGCATTGAAACTAACACTGAAGCTTTCTTT
few,TRBJ2-7,.,TRBV11-2,CASSRPGAGPALWF,TGTGCCAGCAGCCGTCCTGGGGCAGGGCCAGCCCTGTGGTTC
.,TRBJ1-1,TRBD1,TRBV6-1,CASSLDRDTEAFF,TGTGCCAGCAGCCTGGACAGGGACACTGAAGCTTTCTTT
.,TRBJ1-2,.,TRBV12-5,CASGLAGGGSGYTF,TGTGCTAGTGGTTTGGCCGGGGGGGGTTCTGGCTACACCTTC
.,TRBJ2-7,.,TRBV28,CASRVKGLNEQYF,TGTGCCAGCAGGGTTAAGGGGCTCAACGAGCAGTACTTC
few,TRBJ2-7,TRBD1,TRBV7-9,CASSSTGQSYEQYF,TGTGCCAGCAGCTCTACGGGACAGTCCTACGAGCAGTACTTC
.,TRBJ1-5,TRBD1,TRBV5-1,CASSLGDRGGQPQHF,TGCGCCAGCAGCTTGGGTGACAGGGGTGGACAGCCCCAGCATTTT
.,TRBJ2-3,.,TRBV2,CASSPRRAGTDTQYF,TGTGCCAGCAGTCCTAGGCGGGCAGGCACAGATACGCAGTATTTT
.,TRBJ1-5,.,TRBV19,CASIGRSGQPQHF,TGTGCCAGTATCGGAAGGTCGGGTCAGCCCCAGCATTTT
.,TRBJ1-5,.,TRBV6-5,CASSPQGIDQPQHF,TGTGCCAGCAGCCCACAGGGAATCGATCAGCCCCAGCATTTT